This entry lists 23 T cell receptor beta chains sequenced from one sample in a study of identical twins (dated by TCRdb to 2016 to 2017). The library was built by means of 5' RACE. Sequencing instrument: Illumina HiSeq 2000. TCRdb trimmed public reads at Q25 via fastp, called clones via MiXCR and kept in-frame beta chains. Merged by CDR3 protein, the rows form single entries marked with the most common genes and DNA. This sample has 450,000 to 650,000 distinct CDR3 sequences in its table, and 13% to 15% of those were observed once. About 0.47% of the sample goes to the ten largest clones. These data also formed part of another study, on yellow fever vaccine responses in identical twins.

Source material: CD4+ T cells sorted from blood. These receptors were taken from a woman aged 18-35 years in good health.

The chain carries TRBV19 and TRBJ1-5; 8 positions match TRBD1. Germline V gene lookup returns CDR1 LNHDA and CDR2 SQIVND (reference sequence). V was pared by 4 bases and J by 3 bases, with 8 bases of the junction left unmatched. This CDR3 region has 16 residues. In DNA, the CDR3 is TGTGCCAGTAGTAGCGGCGACAGGGGAAACAATCAGCCCCAGCATTTT. Protein product: CASSSGDRGNNQPQHF.

This clonotype was counted once. This chain connects TRBV12-3 or TRBV12-4 to TRBJ2-1; 9 nucleotides agree with TRBD2. The CDR3 covers 15 residues. Trimming at V came to 7 bases and at J to 8 bases, leaving 12 bases not matched to a gene. CDR3 loop: CASNLGLARVDEQFF. For the CDR3, the DNA is TGTGCCAGCAACCTCGGACTAGCGAGGGTGGATGAGCAGTTCTTC.

This clonotype was seen a handful of times. V and J are TRBV29-1 and TRBJ2-7; TRBD2 agrees at 9 bases. With V trimmed by 7 bases and J by 1 base, 17 bases remained unmatched. CDR3 length equals 17 residues. Germline assignment: CDR1 SQVTM and CDR2 ANQGSEA. The CDR3 sequence: CSALRLMSTSGSYEQYF. The CDR3 coding sequence is TGCAGCGCTCTGAGGCTGATGAGTACTAGCGGGTCCTACGAGCAGTACTTC.

The chain has TRBV24-1 and TRBJ2-2; D is ambiguous. The CDR3 spans 12 residues. V lost 7 bases and J lost 1, with 3 bases in between. In germline, CDR1 is KGHDR, CDR2 SFDVKD. The CDR3 is CATSRNTGELFF. The CDR3 DNA reads TGTGCCACCAGCAGGAACACCGGGGAGCTGTTTTTT.

V and J are TRBV27 and TRBJ2-3, with TRBD1 matching over 9 bases. Germline V lookup: CDR1 MNHEY, CDR2 SMNVEV (reference sequence). Losses at the gene ends were 5 bases for V and 4 bases for J; bases not matched to a gene: 4. This CDR3 contains 14 residues. The CDR3 is CASSGTGRSDTQYF. For the CDR3, the DNA is TGTGCCAGCAGTGGGACAGGGAGGTCAGATACGCAGTATTTT.

The J gene is TRBJ2-7, the V gene TRBV20-1; TRBD1 matches at 12 bases. The CDR3 consists of 14 residues. Germline V gene data show CDR1 as DFQATT and CDR2 as SNEGSKA (reference sequence). The J segment lost 6 bases and the V segment lost 0 bases, leaving 3 bases of the junction unmatched. Written as DNA, the CDR3 is TGCAGTGCTAGAGAGCCGGGACAGGGGGCCGAGCAGTACTTC. It specifies CSAREPGQGAEQYF.

The rearrangement links TRBV21-1 to TRBJ2-7; the table's D gene call, TRBD1, was not cross checked with the DNA. TRBV21-1 is labeled a pseudogene. The CDR3 runs 18 residues. As DNA, the CDR3 is TGTGCCAGCAGCCATGGACAGGGACCCCCCCCCCGCTCCTACGAGCAGTACGTC. This encodes CASSHGQGPPPRSYEQYV.

This clonotype has a handful of counts. This chain joins TRBV9 and TRBJ2-3; TRBD2 aligns across 7 bases. Trimming cost V 3 bases and J 2 bases; bases outside gene matches: 3. This CDR3 is built from 14 residues. Germline V gene lookup returns CDR1 SGDLS and CDR2 YYNGEE. The CDR3 sequence: CASSEGRATDTQYF. The CDR3 DNA reads TGTGCCAGCAGCGAAGGGAGGGCCACAGATACGCAGTATTTT.

This clonotype was seen many times. The J gene is TRBJ2-3, the V gene TRBV12-3 or TRBV12-4; the match to TRBD2 covers 8 bases. The CDR3 length is 13 residues. With 3 bases clipped from V and 6 bases from J, the junction kept 2 bases outside the gene matches. The CDR3: CASSLAGGDTQYF. CDR3 nucleotide sequence: TGTGCCAGCAGTTTGGCGGGAGGCGATACGCAGTATTTT.

The genes are TRBV4-2 and TRBJ2-7; 12 bases fit TRBD2. CDR1 is LGHNA and CDR2 is YNFKEQ in the germline V gene. The J segment lost 2 bases and the V segment lost 1 base, leaving 6 bases of the junction unmatched. CDR3 size: 17 residues. The DNA for the CDR3 is TGTGCCAGCAGCCAAGGACTAGCGGGAGTCCTTCCCTACGAGCAGTACTTC. Residues: CASSQGLAGVLPYEQYF.

This clonotype was seen a handful of times. J is TRBJ2-7 and V is TRBV5-1; D not resolved. Trimming pared 2 bases from V and 3 bases from J, leaving 9 bases between. The CDR3 runs 13 residues. The germline V gene has CDR1 SGHRS and CDR2 YFSETQ. The CDR3 spells CASSFGTYYEQYF. The CDR3 nucleotides are TGCGCCAGCAGCTTCGGCACCTACTACGAGCAGTACTTC. The complete variable domain, with remaining parts taken from reference TRBV5-1 and TRBJ2-7, reads KAGVTQTPRYLIKTRGQQVTLSCSPISGHRSVSWYQQTPGQGLQFLFEYFSETQRNKGNFPGRFSGRQFSNSRSEMNVSTLELGDSALYLCASSFGTYYEQYFGPGTRLTVT.

This clonotype was observed a handful of times. J is TRBJ2-7 and V is TRBV19; D is undetermined. V dropped 1 base and J dropped 3 bases, with 10 bases sitting between them. CDR3 length equals 14 residues. Germline V CDR1 and CDR2: LNHDA, SQIVND (reference sequence). The CDR3 is CASSIVGSDYEQYF. CDR3 bases: TGTGCCAGTAGTATAGTTGGCAGCGACTACGAGCAGTACTTC.

The chain uses TRBV6-1 and TRBJ2-7; tentative D call: TRBD1 (7 bases). V lost 5 bases and J lost 4, with 15 bases in between. CDR1 MNHNS and CDR2 SASEGT come from the germline V gene. The CDR3 is made up of 14 amino acids. The CDR3 DNA follows: TGTGCCAGCAGTAGGAGGGACAGTCGATACGAGCAGTACGTC. Protein: CASSRRDSRYEQYV.

This clonotype came up a few times. The gene calls are TRBV7-8 and TRBJ2-6, with D possibly being TRBD2 (5 bases). The length of the CDR3 is 14 residues. V lost 3 bases, J lost 2 bases, and 5 bases lay in between. CDR1 SGHVS and CDR2 FQNEAQ come from the germline V gene. The CDR3 spells CASSLRAGANVLTF. The CDR3 DNA follows: TGTGCCAGCAGCTTGCGGGCTGGGGCCAACGTCCTGACTTTC.

The genes are TRBV5-1 and TRBJ2-3; 10 bases agree with TRBD2. V shed 4 bases, J shed 0 bases, and the junction held 5 bases outside the gene matches. This CDR3 is built from 16 residues. Germline assignment: CDR1 SGHRS and CDR2 YFSETQ. CDR3 nucleotide sequence: TGCGCCAGCAGCACGGGACTAGCGAGTAGCACAGATACGCAGTATTTT. It encodes CASSTGLASSTDTQYF. The full variable domain, rest sourced from reference TRBV5-1 and TRBJ2-3, is KAGVTQTPRYLIKTRGQQVTLSCSPISGHRSVSWYQQTPGQGLQFLFEYFSETQRNKGNFPGRFSGRQFSNSRSEMNVSTLELGDSALYLCASSTGLASSTDTQYFGPGTRLTVL.

This clonotype was seen more than once but under ten times. The V call is TRBV4-2, the J call TRBJ1-5; unclear D gene. This CDR3 comprises 15 residues. CDR1 and CDR2 (germline): LGHNA, YNFKEQ. The germline V and J ends were trimmed by 0 bases and 0 bases, with 6 bases remaining between them. The CDR3 spells CASSQDTGSNQPQHF. The CDR3 nucleotides are TGTGCCAGCAGCCAAGATACTGGTAGCAATCAGCCCCAGCATTTT.

V usage is TRBV4-2 and J usage is TRBJ1-2; TRBD1 matches at 8 bases. Trimming at V came to 2 bases and at J to 2 bases, leaving 7 bases not matched to a gene. There are 16 residues in the CDR3. Germline CDR1 reads LGHNA; CDR2 reads YNFKEQ. The CDR3 DNA reads TGTGCCAGCAGCCAACTTACGGACAGGGCGAACTATGGCTACACCTTC. Protein: CASSQLTDRANYGYTF.

This clonotype has just a few counts. V gene TRBV28 combines with J gene TRBJ2-2; 8 nucleotides line up with TRBD2. The CDR3 runs 17 residues. Germline CDR1 and CDR2: MDHEN and SYDVKM. The ends lost 6 bases at V and 6 bases at J; junction bases unmatched: 15. The CDR3 nucleotides read TGTGCCAGCAGCTCAACCGCGGGACTAGGGGCCGCCGGGGAGCTGTTTTTT. Protein sequence: CASSSTAGLGAAGELFF.

V usage is TRBV4-1 and J usage is TRBJ2-2; 9 bases fit TRBD1. This CDR3 has 17 residues. Germline CDR1 reads MGHRA; CDR2 reads YSYEKL. The J segment lost 5 bases and the V segment lost 4 bases, leaving 11 bases of the junction unmatched. DNA for the CDR3: TGCGCCAGCAGCCTTAGAACAGGGGGCGAAAAGACCGGGGAGCTGTTTTTT. Protein sequence: CASSLRTGGEKTGELFF.

Details on this clonotype: A junction boundary mismatches the germline segment, possibly from a read error. V usage is TRBV6-5 and J usage is TRBJ1-1; no reliable D call. Germline loops: CDR1 MNHEY, CDR2 SVGAGI. The CDR3 covers 15 residues. The CDR3 nucleotides are TGTTCCAGCAGTTACTCACCGGATTTGAACACTGAAGCTTTCTTT. Its protein is CSSSYSPDLNTEAFF.

This clonotype was found a few times. The gene calls are TRBV24-1 and TRBJ2-2; D perhaps matches TRBD2 (5 bases). Germline values: CDR1 KGHDR, CDR2 SFDVKD. The CDR3 is 17 amino acids. The V and J ends lost 2 bases and 6 bases respectively, with 18 bases between them. The CDR3 region has the DNA TGTGCCACCAGTGATTCCTTTGGGGAGATCCTTGCCGGGGAGCTGTTTTTT. Its protein product is CATSDSFGEILAGELFF.

This clonotype was recorded a few times. The V gene is TRBV7-2, the J gene TRBJ2-1; 11 bases map to TRBD2. The J segment lost 7 bases and the V segment lost 7 bases, leaving 6 bases of the junction unmatched. This CDR3 contains 14 residues. The germline CDR1 and CDR2 sequences are SGHTA and FQGNSA. The CDR3 here is CASTTSGSWNEQFF. DNA for the CDR3: TGTGCCAGCACCACTAGCGGGAGTTGGAATGAGCAGTTCTTC.

This clonotype was detected a few times. This chain connects TRBV20-1 to TRBJ2-7; D is possibly TRBD1 or TRBD2 (5 bases each). CDR1 and CDR2 (germline): DFQATT, SNEGSKA (reference sequence). The V end lost 5 bases, the J end lost 1 base, and 6 bases lay between the germline ends. The CDR3 sequence is 11 residues long. CDR3 residues: CSAGGSYEQYF. The CDR3, as DNA: TGCAGTGCTGGGGGTTCCTACGAGCAGTACTTC.